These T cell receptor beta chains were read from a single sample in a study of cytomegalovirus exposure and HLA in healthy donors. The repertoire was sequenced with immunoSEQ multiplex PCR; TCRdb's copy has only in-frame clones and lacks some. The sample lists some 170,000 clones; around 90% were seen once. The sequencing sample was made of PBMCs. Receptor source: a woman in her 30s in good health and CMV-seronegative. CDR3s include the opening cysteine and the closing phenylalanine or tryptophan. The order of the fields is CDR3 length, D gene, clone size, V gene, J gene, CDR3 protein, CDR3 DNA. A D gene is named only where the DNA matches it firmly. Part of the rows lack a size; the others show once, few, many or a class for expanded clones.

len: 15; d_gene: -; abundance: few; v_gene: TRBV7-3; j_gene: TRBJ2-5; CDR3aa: CASSLGGSYQETQYF; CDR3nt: TGTGCCAGCAGCTTAGGCGGATCGTACCAAGAGACCCAGTACTTC
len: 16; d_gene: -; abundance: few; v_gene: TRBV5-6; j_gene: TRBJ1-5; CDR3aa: CASSLGGRGGNQPQHF; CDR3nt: TGTGCCAGCAGCTTGGGGGGCAGGGGTGGGAATCAGCCCCAGCATTTT
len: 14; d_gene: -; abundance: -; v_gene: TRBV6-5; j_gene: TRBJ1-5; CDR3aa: CASSPGQLGQPQHF; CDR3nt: TGTGCCAGCAGTCCCGGACAGTTGGGTCAGCCCCAGCATTTT
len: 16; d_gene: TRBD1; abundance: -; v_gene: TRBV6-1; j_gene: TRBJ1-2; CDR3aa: CASSKAGTVYNYGYTF; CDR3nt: TGTGCCAGCAGTAAAGCCGGGACAGTCTATAACTATGGCTACACCTTC
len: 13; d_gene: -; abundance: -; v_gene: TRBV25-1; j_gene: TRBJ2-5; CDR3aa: CASSEQVGETQYF; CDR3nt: TGTGCCAGCAGTGAGCAGGTGGGCGAGACCCAGTACTTC
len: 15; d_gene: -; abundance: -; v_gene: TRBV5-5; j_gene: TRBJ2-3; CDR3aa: CASSGGRVNTDTQYF; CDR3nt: TGTGCCAGCAGCGGGGGCAGGGTTAACACAGATACGCAGTATTTT
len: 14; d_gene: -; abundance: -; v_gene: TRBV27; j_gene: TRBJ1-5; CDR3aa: CASRSRTGNQPQHF; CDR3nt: TGTGCCAGCAGATCCCGGACAGGCAATCAGCCCCAGCATTTT
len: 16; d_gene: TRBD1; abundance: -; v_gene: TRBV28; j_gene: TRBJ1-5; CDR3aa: CASSFNGQGINQPQHF; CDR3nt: TGTGCCAGCAGTTTCAACGGACAGGGTATCAATCAGCCCCAGCATTTT
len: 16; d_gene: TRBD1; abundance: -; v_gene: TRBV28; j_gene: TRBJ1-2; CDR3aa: CASRNSRQGAVYGYTF; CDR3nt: TGTGCCAGCAGGAATTCGAGACAGGGGGCCGTTTATGGCTACACCTTC
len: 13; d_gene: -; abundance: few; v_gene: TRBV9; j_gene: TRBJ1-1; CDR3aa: CASSLRGNTEAFF; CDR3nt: TGTGCCAGCAGCCTTCGGGGGAACACTGAAGCTTTCTTT
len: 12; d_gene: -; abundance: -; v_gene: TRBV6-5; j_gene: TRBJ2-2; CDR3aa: CASSYQSGELFF; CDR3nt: TGTGCCAGCAGTTACCAGTCCGGGGAGCTGTTTTTT
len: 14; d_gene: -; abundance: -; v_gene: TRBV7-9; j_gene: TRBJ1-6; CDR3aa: CASWGGSYNSPLHF; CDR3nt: TGTGCCAGCTGGGGGGGTTCCTATAATTCACCCCTCCACTTT
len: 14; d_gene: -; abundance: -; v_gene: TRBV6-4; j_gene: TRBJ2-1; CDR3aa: CASSEAGSHNEQFF; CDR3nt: TGTGCCAGCAGTGAAGCCGGGTCCCACAATGAGCAGTTCTTC
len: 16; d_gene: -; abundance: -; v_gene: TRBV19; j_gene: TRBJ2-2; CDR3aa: CASSVSGTVFGGELFF; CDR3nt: TGTGCCAGTAGTGTCTCCGGCACAGTCTTTGGCGGGGAGCTGTTTTTT